This is a list of T cell receptor beta chains from one sample in a study of cytomegalovirus exposure and HLA in healthy donors. Measured with immunoSEQ multiplex PCR; TCRdb has only the in-frame clones, and not every one. The table has 75,000 to 95,000 clones, around 77% seen once; the top ten hold 3% to 3.5%. Source material: PBMCs. The receptors here all came from a man aged 50 to 60 in good health and CMV-seronegative. Both conserved end residues are part of each CDR3. Each record gives: V gene, D gene, J gene, clone size, CDR3 DNA, CDR3 protein. D genes are given only for firm matches. Where a row states a size, it is once, few, many or the class of an expanded clone; other rows omit it.

v_gene: TRBV5-5
d_gene: .
j_gene: TRBJ2-1
abundance: .
CDR3nt: TGTGCCAGCAGCCAGGCCCTACTCGCGGGCAATGAGCAGTTCTTC
CDR3aa: CASSQALLAGNEQFF

v_gene: TRBV5-4
d_gene: .
j_gene: TRBJ2-7
abundance: .
CDR3nt: TGTGCCAGCAGCCCACAGGCGGGGGCGGGCGACGAGCAGTACTTC
CDR3aa: CASSPQAGAGDEQYF

v_gene: TRBV6-4
d_gene: TRBD2
j_gene: TRBJ2-1
abundance: .
CDR3nt: TGTGCCAGCAGTCTAGCGGGGGGCGGCAATGAGCAGTTCTTC
CDR3aa: CASSLAGGGNEQFF

v_gene: TRBV5-4
d_gene: TRBD1
j_gene: TRBJ1-2
abundance: once
CDR3nt: TGTGCCAGCAGCTTGTACAGGGGGTATGGCTACACCTTC
CDR3aa: CASSLYRGYGYTF

v_gene: TRBV28
d_gene: .
j_gene: TRBJ1-3
abundance: .
CDR3nt: TGTGCCACCATTACAGGCTCTGGAAACACCATATATTTT
CDR3aa: CATITGSGNTIYF

v_gene: TRBV19
d_gene: TRBD1
j_gene: TRBJ1-5
abundance: .
CDR3nt: TGTGCCAGTAGTATATTCGGGCAGGGGGATCAGCCCCAGCATTTT
CDR3aa: CASSIFGQGDQPQHF

v_gene: TRBV7-2
d_gene: TRBD1
j_gene: TRBJ2-1
abundance: .
CDR3nt: TGTGCCAGCAGCCCGAACCTTCGGGACAGGAGAAACAATGAGCAGTTCTTC
CDR3aa: CASSPNLRDRRNNEQFF

v_gene: TRBV6-5
d_gene: .
j_gene: TRBJ1-4
abundance: .
CDR3nt: TGTGCCAGCAGTTCCCCGGCTAATGAAAAACTGTTTTTT
CDR3aa: CASSSPANEKLFF

v_gene: TRBV28
d_gene: .
j_gene: TRBJ1-4
abundance: .
CDR3nt: TGTGCCAGCAGTACCCTCGACAGAGCCTCCTTCCAACTGTTTTTT
CDR3aa: CASSTLDRASFQLFF

v_gene: TRBV5-1
d_gene: TRBD1
j_gene: TRBJ1-2
abundance: once
CDR3nt: TGCGCCAGCAGCTTTGATACCGGGACAGCATATGGCTACACCTTC
CDR3aa: CASSFDTGTAYGYTF

v_gene: TRBV19
d_gene: TRBD1
j_gene: TRBJ2-7
abundance: .
CDR3nt: TGTGCCAGTAGTCCGACAGGGTCCTACGAGCAGTACTTC
CDR3aa: CASSPTGSYEQYF

v_gene: TRBV28
d_gene: .
j_gene: TRBJ2-6
abundance: once
CDR3nt: TGTGCCAGCAGTTGGACAGCCTCCTCTGGGGCCAACGTCCTGACTTTC
CDR3aa: CASSWTASSGANVLTF

v_gene: TRBV5-8
d_gene: .
j_gene: TRBJ2-7
abundance: .
CDR3nt: TGTGCCAGCTTTCCCAACTACTACGAGCAGTACTTC
CDR3aa: CASFPNYYEQYF

v_gene: TRBV5-1
d_gene: .
j_gene: TRBJ2-3
abundance: .
CDR3nt: TGCGCCAGCAGCCGGCGGGAAAGCACAGATACGCAGTATTTT
CDR3aa: CASSRRESTDTQYF

v_gene: TRBV4-3
d_gene: TRBD1
j_gene: TRBJ1-4
abundance: .
CDR3nt: TGCGCCAGCAGCCAACCGGGACAGGGAGCTGAAAAACTGTTTTTT
CDR3aa: CASSQPGQGAEKLFF

v_gene: TRBV6-5
d_gene: TRBD1
j_gene: TRBJ2-7
abundance: .
CDR3nt: TGTGCCAGCAGTTATGGGGACAGGCAGTACTTC
CDR3aa: CASSYGDRQYF

v_gene: TRBV5-6
d_gene: .
j_gene: TRBJ1-6
abundance: few
CDR3nt: TGTGCCAGCAGCTTCTCCGGTCGGAGTAGCTCCTATAATTCACCCCTCCACTTT
CDR3aa: CASSFSGRSSSYNSPLHF

v_gene: TRBV28
d_gene: .
j_gene: TRBJ1-5
abundance: .
CDR3nt: TGTGCCAGCAGTTTGCACAGAGACAATCAGCCCCAGCATTTT
CDR3aa: CASSLHRDNQPQHF

v_gene: TRBV27
d_gene: TRBD2
j_gene: TRBJ2-5
abundance: once
CDR3nt: TGTGCCAGCAGTTGGATCAGCGGGGGGTTGGAGACCCAGTACTTC
CDR3aa: CASSWISGGLETQYF

v_gene: TRBV4-2
d_gene: .
j_gene: TRBJ2-3
abundance: .
CDR3nt: TGTGCCAGCAGCCAAGACTTAGCAGATACGCAGTATTTT
CDR3aa: CASSQDLADTQYF

v_gene: TRBV29-1
d_gene: TRBD1
j_gene: TRBJ2-5
abundance: .
CDR3nt: TGCAGCGTTGTAACAGGGGGTCTGTTCGAGACCCAGTACTTC
CDR3aa: CSVVTGGLFETQYF

v_gene: TRBV6-5
d_gene: .
j_gene: TRBJ1-1
abundance: few
CDR3nt: TGTGCCAGCAGTTACTCCGCAGGGGTGAACACTGAAGCTTTCTTT
CDR3aa: CASSYSAGVNTEAFF

v_gene: TRBV5-1
d_gene: .
j_gene: TRBJ2-6
abundance: few
CDR3nt: TGCGCCAGCAGCTTGGGAGGACAGATAGGGTCTGGGGCCAACGTCCTGACTTTC
CDR3aa: CASSLGGQIGSGANVLTF

v_gene: TRBV11-3
d_gene: TRBD2
j_gene: TRBJ2-6
abundance: .
CDR3nt: TGTGCCAGCAGCCCTCGAGCTAGCGGGGGGACTGGGGCCAACGTCCTGACTTTC
CDR3aa: CASSPRASGGTGANVLTF